This entry describes one T cell receptor (beta chain). This CDR3 spans 14 amino acids. Trimming took 6 bases from V and 4 from J; bases not matched to a gene: 7. Germline assignment: CDR1 LNHDA and CDR2 SQIVND (reference sequence). In the authors' workflow: Reference gene primer amplification gave nucleated cell count estimates. The assay was immunoSEQ multiplex PCR, and TCRdb's table has in-frame clones only and misses some. The D gene and trimming were derived from the DNA, and the V and J assignments and clone size from that table. Of some 260,000 clones listed, roughly 86% are singletons. The data belong to a study of blood T cell repertoires in COVID-19. Study-level background: PBMCs, B-cell-depleted T cells, or T cells provided the cDNA or gDNA that made up the material.

The sequenced sample was peripheral blood. This clonotype originated in a human donor in a cohort sampled during active COVID-19. V is TRBV19 and J is TRBJ1-2; 8 nucleotides agree with TRBD1. The CDR3 here is CASSTPGGPYGYTF. CDR3 coding DNA: TGTGCCAGTAGCACCCCAGGGGGCCCCTATGGCTACACCTTC.